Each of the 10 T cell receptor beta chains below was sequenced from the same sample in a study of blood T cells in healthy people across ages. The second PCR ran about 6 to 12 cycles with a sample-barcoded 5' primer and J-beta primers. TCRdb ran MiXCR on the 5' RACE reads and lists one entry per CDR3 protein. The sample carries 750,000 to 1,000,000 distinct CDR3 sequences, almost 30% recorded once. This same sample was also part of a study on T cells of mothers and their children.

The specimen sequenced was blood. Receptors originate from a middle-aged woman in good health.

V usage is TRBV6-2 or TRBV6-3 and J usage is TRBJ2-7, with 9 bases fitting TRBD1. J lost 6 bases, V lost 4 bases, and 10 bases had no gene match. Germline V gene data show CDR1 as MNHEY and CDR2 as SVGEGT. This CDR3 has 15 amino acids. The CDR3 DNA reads TGTGCCAGCAGTTCGTCCGGGACAGGGCGGCGCGAGCAGTACTTC. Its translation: CASSSSGTGRREQYF.

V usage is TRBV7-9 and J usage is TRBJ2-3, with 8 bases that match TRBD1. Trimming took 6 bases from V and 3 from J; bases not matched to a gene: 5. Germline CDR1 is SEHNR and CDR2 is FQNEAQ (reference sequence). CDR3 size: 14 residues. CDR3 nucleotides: TGTGCCAGCAGGAGGACAGGGATGACAGATACGCAGTATTTT. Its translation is CASRRTGMTDTQYF.

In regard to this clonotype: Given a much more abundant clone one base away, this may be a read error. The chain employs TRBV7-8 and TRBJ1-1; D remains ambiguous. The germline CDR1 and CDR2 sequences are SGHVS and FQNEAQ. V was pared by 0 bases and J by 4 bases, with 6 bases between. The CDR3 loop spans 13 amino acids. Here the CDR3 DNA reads TGTGCCAGCAGCTTAGCCCCTCTCACTGAAGCTTTCTTT. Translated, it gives CASSLAPLTEAFF.

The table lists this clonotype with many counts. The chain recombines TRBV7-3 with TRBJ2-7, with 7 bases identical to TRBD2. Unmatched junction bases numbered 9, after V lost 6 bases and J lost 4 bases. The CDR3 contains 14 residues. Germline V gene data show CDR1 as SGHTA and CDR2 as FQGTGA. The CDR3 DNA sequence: TGTGCCAGCAGTTACGCTAGCGGCCCTTACGAGCAGTACTTC. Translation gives CASSYASGPYEQYF.

The CDR3 DNA sequence: TGCGCCAGCGGAAACGCGGGGACGAACACTGAAGCTTTCTTT. This gives the protein CASGNAGTNTEAFF. The gene calls are TRBV5-1 and TRBJ1-1; D perhaps matches TRBD1 (5 bases). The CDR3 has 14 amino acids. Germline loops: CDR1 SGHRS, CDR2 YFSETQ. The V gene lost 7 bases and the J gene lost 1 base, with 14 bases spanning the gap.

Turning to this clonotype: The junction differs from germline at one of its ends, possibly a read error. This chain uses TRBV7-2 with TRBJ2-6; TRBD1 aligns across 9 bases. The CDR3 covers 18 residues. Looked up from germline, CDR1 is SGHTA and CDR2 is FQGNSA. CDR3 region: CASSPRTGAYSGANVRTF. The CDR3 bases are TGTGCCAGCAGCCCTAGGACAGGGGCCTACTCTGGGGCCAACGTCCGGACTTTC.

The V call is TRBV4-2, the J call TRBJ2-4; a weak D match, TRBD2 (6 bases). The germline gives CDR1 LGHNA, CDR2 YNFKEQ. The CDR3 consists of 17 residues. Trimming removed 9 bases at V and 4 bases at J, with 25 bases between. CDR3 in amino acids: CASNQDFQSSEKNIQYF. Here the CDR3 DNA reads TGTGCCAGTAACCAAGATTTCCAGTCTAGCGAAAAAAACATTCAGTACTTC.

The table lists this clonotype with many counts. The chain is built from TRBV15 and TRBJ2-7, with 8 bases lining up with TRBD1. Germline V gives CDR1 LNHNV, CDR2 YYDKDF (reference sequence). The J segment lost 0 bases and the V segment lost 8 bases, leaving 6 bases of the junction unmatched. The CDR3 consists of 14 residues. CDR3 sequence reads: CATLGDRTSYEQYF. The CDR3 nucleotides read TGTGCCACCCTCGGGGACAGGACCTCCTACGAGCAGTACTTC.

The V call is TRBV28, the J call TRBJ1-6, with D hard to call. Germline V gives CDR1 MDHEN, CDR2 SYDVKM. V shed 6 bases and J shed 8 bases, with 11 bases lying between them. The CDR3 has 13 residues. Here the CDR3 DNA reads TGTGCCAGCAGAAGGGAGAGGGATTCACCCCTCCACTTT. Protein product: CASRRERDSPLHF.

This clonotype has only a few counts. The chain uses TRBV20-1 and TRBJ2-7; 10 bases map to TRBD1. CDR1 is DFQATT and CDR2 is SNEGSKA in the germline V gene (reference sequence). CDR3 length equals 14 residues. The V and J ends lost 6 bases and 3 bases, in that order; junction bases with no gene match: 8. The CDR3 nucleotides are TGCAGTGCATCCACCGGGACAGGGGACTACGAGCAGTACTTC. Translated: CSASTGTGDYEQYF.